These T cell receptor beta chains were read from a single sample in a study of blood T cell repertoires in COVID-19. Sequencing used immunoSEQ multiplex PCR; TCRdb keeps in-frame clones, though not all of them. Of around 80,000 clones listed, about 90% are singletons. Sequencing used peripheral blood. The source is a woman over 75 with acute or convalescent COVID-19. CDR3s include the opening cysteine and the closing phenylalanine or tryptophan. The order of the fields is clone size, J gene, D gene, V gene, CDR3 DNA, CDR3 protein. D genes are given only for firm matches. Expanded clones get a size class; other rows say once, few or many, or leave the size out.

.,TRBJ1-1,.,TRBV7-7,TGTGCTAGCAGCTTAGACCGCGGGACTGAAGCTTTCTTT,CASSLDRGTEAFF
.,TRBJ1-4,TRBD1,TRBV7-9,TGTGCCAGCAGCCCATCCGGGACAGGGGCTGAAAAACTGTTTTTT,CASSPSGTGAEKLFF
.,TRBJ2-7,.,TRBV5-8,TGTGCCAGCAGCTTACAGGCCTACGAGCAGTACTTC,CASSLQAYEQYF
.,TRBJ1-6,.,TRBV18,TGTGCCAGCTCACCCCCGGGGGGTGCGGGATCACCCCTCCACTTT,CASSPPGGAGSPLHF
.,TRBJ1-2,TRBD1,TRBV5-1,TGCGCCAGCAGCGTGACCAACAGGGGGCGAGACTATGGCTACACCTTC,CASSVTNRGRDYGYTF
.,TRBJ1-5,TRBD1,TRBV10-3,TGTGCCATCAGTCCCGGGACAGGCAATCAGCCCCAGCATTTT,CAISPGTGNQPQHF
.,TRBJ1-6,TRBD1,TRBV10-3,TGTGCCATCAGTGATCCCCGGGACAGTTCACCCCTCCACTTT,CAISDPRDSSPLHF
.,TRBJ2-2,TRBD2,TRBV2,TGTGCCAGCAGTGACCCCAGCGGGAGTAACACCGGGGAGCTGTTTTTT,CASSDPSGSNTGELFF
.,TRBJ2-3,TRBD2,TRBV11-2,TGTGCCAGCAGCCCCGGCGCTAGCGGGCGCACAGATACGCAGTATTTT,CASSPGASGRTDTQYF
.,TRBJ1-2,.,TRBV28,TGTGCCAGCAGCGACAGTCGAAGGGGCTACACCTTC,CASSDSRRGYTF
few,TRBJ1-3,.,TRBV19,TGTGCCAGTATGAGTCTGCTAACCATAGCCTCTGGAAACACCATATATTTT,CASMSLLTIASGNTIYF
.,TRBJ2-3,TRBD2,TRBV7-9,TGTGCCAGCAGCTTAGATCTGGCTAGCGGGGGGGCTGTGGCAGATACGCAGTATTTT,CASSLDLASGGAVADTQYF
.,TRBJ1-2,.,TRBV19,TGTGCCAGTAGTATAGCTTACACAGGGAACTATGGCTACACCTTC,CASSIAYTGNYGYTF
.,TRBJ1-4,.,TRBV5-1,TGCGCCAGCAGCCCTGGGAGGCCCAGGGAAAAACTGTTTTTT,CASSPGRPREKLFF
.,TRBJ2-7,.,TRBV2,TGTGCCAGCAGCGCCCGAGACCCCCTAACTAGCGAGCAGTACTTC,CASSARDPLTSEQYF
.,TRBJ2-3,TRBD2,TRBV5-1,TGCGCCAGCAGCCTGGGACTAGCGGGGGGTAGCACAGATACGCAGTATTTT,CASSLGLAGGSTDTQYF